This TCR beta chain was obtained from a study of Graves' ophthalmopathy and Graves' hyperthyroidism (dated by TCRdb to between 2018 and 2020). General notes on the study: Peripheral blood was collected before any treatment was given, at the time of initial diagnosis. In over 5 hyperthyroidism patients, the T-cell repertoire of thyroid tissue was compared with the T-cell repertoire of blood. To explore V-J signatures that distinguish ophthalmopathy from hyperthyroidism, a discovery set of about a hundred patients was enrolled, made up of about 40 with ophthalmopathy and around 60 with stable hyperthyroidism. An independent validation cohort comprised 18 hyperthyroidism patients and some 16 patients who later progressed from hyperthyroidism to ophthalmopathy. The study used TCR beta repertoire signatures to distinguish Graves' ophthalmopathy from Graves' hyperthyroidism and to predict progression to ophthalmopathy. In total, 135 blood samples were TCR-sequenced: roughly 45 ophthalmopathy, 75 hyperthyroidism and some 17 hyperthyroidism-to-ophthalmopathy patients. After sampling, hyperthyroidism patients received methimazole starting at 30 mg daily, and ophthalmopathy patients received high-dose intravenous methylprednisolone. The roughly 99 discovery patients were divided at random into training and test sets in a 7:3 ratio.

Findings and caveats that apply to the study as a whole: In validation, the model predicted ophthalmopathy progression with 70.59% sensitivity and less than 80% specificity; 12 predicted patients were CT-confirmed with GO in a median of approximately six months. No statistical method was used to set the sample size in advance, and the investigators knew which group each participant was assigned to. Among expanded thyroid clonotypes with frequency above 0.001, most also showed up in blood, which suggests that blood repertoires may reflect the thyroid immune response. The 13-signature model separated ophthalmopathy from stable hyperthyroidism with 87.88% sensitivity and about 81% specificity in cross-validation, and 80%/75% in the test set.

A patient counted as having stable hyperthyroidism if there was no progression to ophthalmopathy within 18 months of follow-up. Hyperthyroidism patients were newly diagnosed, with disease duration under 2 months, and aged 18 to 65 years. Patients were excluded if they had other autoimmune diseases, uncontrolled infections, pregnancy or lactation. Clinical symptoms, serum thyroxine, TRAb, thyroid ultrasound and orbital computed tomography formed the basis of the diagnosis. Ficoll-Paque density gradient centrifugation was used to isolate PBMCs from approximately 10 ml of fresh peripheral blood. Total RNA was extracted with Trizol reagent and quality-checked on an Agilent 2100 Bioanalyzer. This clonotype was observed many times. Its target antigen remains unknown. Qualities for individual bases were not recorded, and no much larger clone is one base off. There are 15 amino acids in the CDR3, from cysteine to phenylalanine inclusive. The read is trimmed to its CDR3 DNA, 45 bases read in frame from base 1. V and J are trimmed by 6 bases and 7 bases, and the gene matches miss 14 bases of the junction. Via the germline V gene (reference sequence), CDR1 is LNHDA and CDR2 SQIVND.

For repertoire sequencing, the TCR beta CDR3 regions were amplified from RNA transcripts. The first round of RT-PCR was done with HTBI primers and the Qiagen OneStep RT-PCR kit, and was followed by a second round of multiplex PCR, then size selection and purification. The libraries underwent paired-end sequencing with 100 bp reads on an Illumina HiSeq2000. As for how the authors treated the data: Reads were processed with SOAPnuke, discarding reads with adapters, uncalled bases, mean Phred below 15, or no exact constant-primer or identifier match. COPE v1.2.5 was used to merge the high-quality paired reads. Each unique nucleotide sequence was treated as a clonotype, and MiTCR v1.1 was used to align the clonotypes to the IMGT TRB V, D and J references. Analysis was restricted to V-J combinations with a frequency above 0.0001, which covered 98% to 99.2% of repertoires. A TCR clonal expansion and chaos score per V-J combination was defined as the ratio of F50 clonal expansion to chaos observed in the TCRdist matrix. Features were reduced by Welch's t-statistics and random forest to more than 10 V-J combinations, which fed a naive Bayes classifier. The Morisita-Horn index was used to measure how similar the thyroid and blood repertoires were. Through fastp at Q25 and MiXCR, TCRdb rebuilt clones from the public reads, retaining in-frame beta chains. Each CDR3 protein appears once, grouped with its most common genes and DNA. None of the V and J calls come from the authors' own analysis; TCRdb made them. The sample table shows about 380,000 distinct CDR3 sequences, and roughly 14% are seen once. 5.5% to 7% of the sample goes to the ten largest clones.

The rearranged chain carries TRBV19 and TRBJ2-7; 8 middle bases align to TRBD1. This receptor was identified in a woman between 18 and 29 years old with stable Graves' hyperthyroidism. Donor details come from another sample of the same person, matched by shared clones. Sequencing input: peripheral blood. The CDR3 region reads CASRTLGQGHGEQYF. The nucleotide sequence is TGTGCCAGTAGAACCCTCGGACAGGGCCACGGGGAGCAGTACTTC.